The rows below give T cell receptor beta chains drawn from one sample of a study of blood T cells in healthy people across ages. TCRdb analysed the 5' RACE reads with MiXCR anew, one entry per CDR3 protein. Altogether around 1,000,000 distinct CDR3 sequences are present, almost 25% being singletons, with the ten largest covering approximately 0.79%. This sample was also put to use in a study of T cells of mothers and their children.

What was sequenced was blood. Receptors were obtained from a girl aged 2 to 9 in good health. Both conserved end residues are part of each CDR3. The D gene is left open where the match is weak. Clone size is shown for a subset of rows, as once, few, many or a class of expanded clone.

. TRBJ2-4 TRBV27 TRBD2 CAREPWGGLAKNIQYF TGTGCCAGGGAACCCTGGGGGGGATTAGCCAAAAACATTCAGTACTTC
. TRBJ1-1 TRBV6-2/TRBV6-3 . CASSNPPATEAFF TGTGCCAGCAGCAATCCACCGGCCACTGAAGCTTTCTTT
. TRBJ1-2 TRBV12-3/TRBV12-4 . CASSRDGRYGYTF TGTGCCAGCAGTCGGGACGGACGATATGGCTACACCTTC
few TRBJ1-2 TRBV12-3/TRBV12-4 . CASSLGRSANYGYTF TGTGCCAGCAGTTTAGGCAGGAGCGCTAACTATGGCTACACCTTC
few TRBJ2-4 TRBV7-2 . CASSQQAEDIQYF TGTGCCAGCAGTCAACAGGCTGAGGACATTCAGTACTTC
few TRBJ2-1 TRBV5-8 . CAIRGDTEQFF TGTGCCATCCGGGGGGACACCGAGCAGTTCTTC
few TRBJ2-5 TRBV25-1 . CASSELRDTAETQYF TGTGCCAGCAGTGAATTACGGGACACCGCTGAGACCCAGTACTTC
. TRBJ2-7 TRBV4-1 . CASSQGGEPQPLYEQYF TGCGCCAGCAGCCAAGGAGGGGAACCCCAGCCCCTTTACGAGCAGTACTTC
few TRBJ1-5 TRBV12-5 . CASSRLNSNQPQHF TGTGCTAGTTCTCGACTGAATAGCAATCAGCCCCAGCATTTT
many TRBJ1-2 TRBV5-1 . CASSLGLGYGYTF TGCGCCAGCAGCTTGGGGCTCGGGTATGGCTACACCTTC
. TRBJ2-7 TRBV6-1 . CASSELALRSYEQYF TGTGCCAGCAGTGAATTAGCCCTTAGGTCCTACGAGCAGTACTTC
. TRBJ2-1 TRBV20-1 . CSATPTGDEQFF TGCAGTGCTACCCCGACGGGGGATGAGCAGTTCTTC
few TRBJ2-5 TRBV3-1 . CASSQETWGQETQYF TGTGCCAGCAGCCAAGAAACGTGGGGCCAAGAGACCCAGTACTTC
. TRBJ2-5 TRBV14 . CASSPWGMGETQYF TGTGCCAGCAGCCCGTGGGGGATGGGGGAGACCCAGTACTTC
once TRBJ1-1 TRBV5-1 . CASSFGQVLSEAFF TGCGCCAGCAGCTTCGGGCAGGTGCTCTCAGAAGCTTTCTTT
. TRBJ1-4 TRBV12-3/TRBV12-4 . CASSSFGADNEKLFF .
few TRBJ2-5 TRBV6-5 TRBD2 CASSRWEGETQYF TGTGCCAGCAGTCGATGGGAGGGGGAGACCCAGTACTTC
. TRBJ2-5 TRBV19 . CASRNNLPGGAETQYF TGTGCCAGTAGGAATAATCTCCCAGGAGGGGCAGAGACCCAGTACTTC
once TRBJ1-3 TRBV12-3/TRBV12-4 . CASVLVGSIYF TGTGCCAGCGTCCTTGTAGGTTCCATATATTTT
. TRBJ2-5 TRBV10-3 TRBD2 CAISESTGLAAEETQYF TGTGCCATCAGTGAGTCGACCGGACTAGCGGCAGAAGAGACCCAGTACTTC
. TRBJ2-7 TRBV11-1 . CASSHAGATYEQYF TGTGCCAGCAGCCACGCGGGGGCAACCTACGAGCAGTACTTC
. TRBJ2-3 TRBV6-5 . CASRSGFTQYF TGTGCCAGCCGGTCAGGGTTTACGCAGTATTTT
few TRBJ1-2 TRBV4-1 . CASSQPGQRYGYTF TGCGCCAGCAGCCAGCCAGGACAGCGCTATGGCTACACCTTC
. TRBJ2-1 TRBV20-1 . CSASVAGPSSYNEQFF TGCAGTGCTAGTGTTGCGGGTCCTTCGTCCTACAATGAGCAGTTCTTC
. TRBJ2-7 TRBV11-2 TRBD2 CASSLSGSVGGGTAYEQYF TGTGCCAGCAGCTTAAGTGGGTCCGTTGGCGGGGGGACCGCCTACGAGCAGTACTTC
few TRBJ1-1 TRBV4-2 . CASSQGVAEGTEAFF TGTGCCAGCAGCCAAGGTGTCGCCGAGGGCACTGAAGCTTTCTTT
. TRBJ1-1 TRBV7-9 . CASSLPGRGEAFF TGTGCCAGCAGCTTACCCGGACGTGGTGAAGCTTTCTTT
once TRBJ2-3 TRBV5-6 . CASSLRETDTQYF TGTGCCAGCAGCCTGCGCGAAACAGATACGCAGTATTTT
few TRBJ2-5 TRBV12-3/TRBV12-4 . CASSWDTEETQYF TGTGCCAGCAGTTGGGACACCGAAGAGACCCAGTACTTC
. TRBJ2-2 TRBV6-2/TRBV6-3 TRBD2 CASGSGRILGGELFF TGTGCCAGCGGCAGCGGGAGAATATTAGGCGGGGAGCTGTTTTTT
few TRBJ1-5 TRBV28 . CASSLQGPSQHF TGTGCCAGCAGTTTACAGGGACCCTCCCAACATTTT
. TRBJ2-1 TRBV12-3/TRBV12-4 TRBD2 CASSFPSGGLNEQFF TGTGCCAGCAGCTTTCCCAGCGGGGGTCTCAATGAGCAGTTCTTC
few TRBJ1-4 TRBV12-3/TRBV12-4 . CASSLLATNEKLFF TGTGCCAGCAGTTTACTAGCAACTAATGAAAAACTGTTTTTT
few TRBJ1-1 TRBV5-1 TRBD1 CASSRDAGTGAGEAFF TGCGCCAGCAGCCGCGACGCCGGGACAGGGGCTGGTGAAGCTTTCTTT
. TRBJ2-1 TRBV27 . CASSLMGHPGNEQFF TGTGCCAGCAGTTTAATGGGACACCCTGGGAATGAGCAGTTCTTC
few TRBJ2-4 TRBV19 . CASSSRGGKNIQYF TGTGCCAGTAGTTCGAGAGGGGGCAAAAACATTCAGTACTTC
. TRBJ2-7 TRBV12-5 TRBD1 CASGLNLQGSVQYF TGTGCTAGTGGCCTGAACTTACAGGGGTCGGTGCAGTACTTC
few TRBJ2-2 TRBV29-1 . CSVLSGNTGELFF TGCAGCGTCTTAAGCGGAAACACCGGGGAGCTGTTTTTT
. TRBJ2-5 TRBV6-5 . CASSYSFSLSGEETQYF TGTGCCAGCAGTTACTCCTTTAGCTTGTCCGGAGAAGAGACCCAGTACTTC
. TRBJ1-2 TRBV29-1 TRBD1 CSVRRDSSYGYTF TGCAGCGTGCGACGGGACAGCTCTTATGGCTACACCTTC
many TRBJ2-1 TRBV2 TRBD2 CASSFGTSNNEQFF TGTGCCAGCAGTTTTGGGACTAGTAACAATGAGCAGTTCTTC
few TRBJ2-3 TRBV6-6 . CASSPGPDTQYF TGTGCCAGCAGTCCAGGGCCAGATACGCAGTATTTT
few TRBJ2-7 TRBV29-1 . CSVHGTTYEQYF TGCAGCGTTCACGGGACAACCTACGAGCAGTACTTC
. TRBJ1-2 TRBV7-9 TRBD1 CASSLAGTGMSGYTF TGTGCCAGCAGCTTGGCCGGGACAGGGATGTCTGGCTACACCTTC
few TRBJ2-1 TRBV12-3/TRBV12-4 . CATIKREGNEQFF TGTGCCACCATTAAACGTGAAGGCAATGAGCAGTTCTTC
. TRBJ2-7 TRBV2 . CASSGGRYYEQYF TGTGCCAGCAGTGGGGGGCGTTACTACGAGCAGTACTTC
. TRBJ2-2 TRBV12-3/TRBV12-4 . CASRGGAYTGELFF TGTGCCAGCAGGGGAGGAGCCTACACCGGGGAGCTGTTTTTT
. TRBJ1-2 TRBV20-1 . CSASQVDYGYTF TGCAGTGCTAGCCAGGTTGACTATGGCTACACCTTC
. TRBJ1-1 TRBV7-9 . CASSPGQTEAFF TGTGCCAGCAGCCCAGGACAGACTGAAGCTTTCTTT
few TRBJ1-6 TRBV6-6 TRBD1 CASTVTGGLPNSPLHF TGTGCCAGCACCGTAACAGGGGGACTACCTAATTCACCCCTCCACTTT
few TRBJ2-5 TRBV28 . CASSFFGGQETQYF TGTGCCAGCAGTTTTTTTGGGGGTCAGGAGACCCAGTACTTC
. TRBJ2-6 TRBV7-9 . CASSFHPHSGANVLTF TGTGCCAGCAGCTTCCACCCTCACTCTGGGGCCAACGTCCTGACTTTC
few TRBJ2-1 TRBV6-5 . CASSQDIFRTEFF TGTGCCAGCAGCCAGGACATTTTTAGGACAGAGTTCTTC
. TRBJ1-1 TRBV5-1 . CASSLGHGAKNTEAFF TGCGCCAGCAGCTTGGGGCACGGGGCCAAGAACACTGAAGCTTTCTTT
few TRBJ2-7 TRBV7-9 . CASSGPVALEQYF TGTGCCAGCAGCGGTCCCGTAGCTCTCGAGCAGTACTTC